These 23 T cell receptor beta chains were sequenced from one sample in a study of shared clonotypes between healthy human individuals. Method: immunoSEQ multiplex PCR; TCRdb's copy keeps in-frame clones and lacks some. Of some 350,000 clones listed, 74% are singletons. The source material was memory CD4+ T cells sorted from blood. Subset of the sample: CD45RA-negative fraction. The receptors originated from a man under 40 in good health.

CDR3 DNA: TGTGCCAGCAGCCGACGGAAGGGCGACTCCTACGAGCAGTACTTC. Its translation is CASSRRKGDSYEQYF. The genes are TRBV5-6 and TRBJ2-7; D call uncertain. The CDR3 is 15 residues long. Trimming cost V 4 bases and J 0 bases, with 14 bases left between them. Germline CDR1 and CDR2: SGHDT and YYEEEE. Full variable domain (rest looked up from reference TRBV5-6 and TRBJ2-7): DAGVTQSPTHLIKTRGQQVTLRCSPKSGHDTVSWYQQALGQGPQFIFQYYEEEERQRGNFPDRFSGHQFPNYSSELNVNALLLGDSALYLCASSRRKGDSYEQYFGPGTRLTVT.

As for this clone: Other DNA sequences in the sample encode the same CDR3. The J gene is TRBJ1-1, the V gene TRBV2; TRBD1 matches at 7 bases. V dropped 7 bases and J dropped 4; count of bases not matched to a gene: 6. This CDR3 contains 13 residues. Per germline, CDR1 SNHLY and CDR2 FYNNEI. The CDR3 loop reads CASTTGAGTEAFF. The CDR3 region has the DNA TGTGCCAGCACAACAGGGGCAGGCACTGAAGCTTTCTTT.

The chain is built from TRBV28 and TRBJ1-5; D not resolved. This CDR3 spans 13 amino acids. The germline gives CDR1 MDHEN, CDR2 SYDVKM. Between the trimmed V and J ends, which lost 2 bases and 7 bases, there was a span of 9 bases. The CDR3 region is CASSLDRVQPQHF. CDR3 DNA sequence: TGTGCCAGCAGTTTAGATCGGGTCCAGCCCCAGCATTTT.

A remark on this clone: Other DNA sequences in this specimen translate into the identical CDR3. The chain uses TRBV5-1 and TRBJ2-2; 7 bases are shared with TRBD1. From germline, CDR1 is SGHRS and CDR2 YFSETQ. This CDR3 spans 14 amino acids. Trimming cost V 4 bases and J 4 bases; bases outside gene matches: 4. The CDR3 loop reads CASSLGQTTGELFF. CDR3 DNA sequence: TGCGCCAGCAGCCTGGGACAGACCACCGGGGAGCTGTTTTTT.

This clone was seen a single time. This chain connects TRBV7-2 to TRBJ1-3, with unresolved D. The germline gives CDR1 SGHTA, CDR2 FQGNSA. The germline V and J ends were trimmed by 5 bases and 0 bases, with 11 bases remaining between them. The CDR3 is 15 residues long. CDR3: CASSATGRSGNTIYF. The DNA of the CDR3 is TGTGCCAGCAGCGCGACGGGTCGCTCTGGAAACACCATATATTTT. The whole variable domain, filled in from reference TRBV7-2 and TRBJ1-3, reads GAGVSQSPSNKVTEKGKDVELRCDPISGHTALYWYRQSLGQGLEFLIYFQGNSAPDKSGLPSDRFSAERTGGSVSTLTIQRTQQEDSAVYLCASSATGRSGNTIYFGEGSWLTVV.

The CDR3 is CASSWGGANVLTF. CDR3 coding DNA: TGTGCCAGCAGTTGGGGTGGGGCCAACGTCCTGACTTTC. The genes are TRBV27 and TRBJ2-6; D uncertain. CDR3 size: 13 residues. Germline V gene data show CDR1 as MNHEY and CDR2 as SMNVEV (reference sequence). The germline V and J ends were trimmed by 4 bases and 3 bases, with 4 bases remaining between them. Full variable domain (outside the CDR3, taken from reference TRBV27 and TRBJ2-6): EAQVTQNPRYLITVTGKKLTVTCSQNMNHEYMSWYRQDPGLGLRQIYYSMNVEVTDKGDVPEGYKVSRKEKRNFPLILESPSPNQTSLYFCASSWGGANVLTFGAGSRLTVL.

This clone was seen a handful of times. V and J are TRBV30 and TRBJ2-7, with TRBD1 as a possible D gene (6 bases). The ends were cut back, 0 bases at V and 8 bases at J, with 14 bases in the middle. From germline, CDR1 is GTSNPN and CDR2 SVGIG (reference sequence). The CDR3 covers 13 residues. CDR3 nucleotides: TGTGCCTGGAGTGTACCCAGGGGAGATAAGCAGTACTTC. Translating gives CAWSVPRGDKQYF.

The chain carries TRBV7-9 and TRBJ1-4, with TRBD1 as a possible D gene (6 bases). The V end lost 3 bases, the J end lost 7 bases, and 15 bases lay between the germline ends. Germline V gene sequence: CDR1 SEHNR, CDR2 FQNEAQ (reference sequence). The CDR3 length is 15 residues. This CDR3 is CASSFFYREGEKLFF. The CDR3 nucleotides are TGTGCCAGCAGCTTTTTTTACAGGGAAGGTGAAAAACTGTTTTTT.

The rearrangement links TRBV6-5 to TRBJ2-5, with D perhaps given as TRBD1 or TRBD2 (5 bases each). Looked up from germline, CDR1 is MNHEY and CDR2 is SVGAGI. The length of the CDR3 is 10 residues. Deletions cut 10 bases from V and 5 bases from J, with 8 bases between. The CDR3: CATGTETQYF. In nucleotides, the CDR3 is TGTGCCACAGGGACCGAGACCCAGTACTTC.

In this sample, this clone turned up a few times. The chain combines TRBV1 with TRBJ2-1; the table gives TRBD2 as D, unverified against the DNA. TRBV1 is a documented pseudogene. There are 18 residues in the CDR3. CDR3 DNA: TGCACCAGCAGCCAAGATCCAGCGGGAGAAAAGTCCTACAATGAGCAGTTCTTC. As protein: CTSSQDPAGEKSYNEQFF.

This clone was counted ten times or more. The rearrangement uses TRBV5-1 and TRBJ2-1; TRBD2 matches at 11 bases. The junction had 9 bases not matched to a gene; V was cut back by 3 bases and J by 7 bases. Germline assignment: CDR1 SGHRS and CDR2 YFSETQ. The length of the CDR3 is 16 residues. CDR3 sequence (DNA): TGCGCCAGCAGCTCCCAGGGGCTAGCGGGAGGAAATGAGCAGTTCTTC. Translated: CASSSQGLAGGNEQFF.

CDR3 nucleotides: TGCAGCGTTGGGGGAGTAGCGGAGCGGGCTAGCACAGATACGCAGTATTTT. It translates to CSVGGVAERASTDTQYF. The chain couples TRBV29-1 to TRBJ2-3; weak D call: TRBD2 (6 bases). The germline gives CDR1 SQVTM, CDR2 ANQGSEA. Trimming shortened V by 4 bases and J by 0 bases, and 20 bases separated the two germline ends. CDR3 length equals 17 residues.

The chain is built from TRBV28 and TRBJ2-7, with D maybe TRBD2 (5 bases). In germline, CDR1 is MDHEN, CDR2 SYDVKM. This CDR3 has 12 residues. V was shortened by 3 bases and J by 7 bases, with 10 bases between the two germline ends. CDR3 DNA: TGTGCCAGCAGTTTCGGTTCGGGAGAGCAGTACTTC. It specifies CASSFGSGEQYF.

This rearrangement joins TRBV11-3 to TRBJ2-1; 7 positions agree with TRBD2. V shed 3 bases and J 8 bases; nucleotides not matched to a gene: 10. CDR1 and CDR2 (germline): SGHNT, YENEEA. This CDR3 has 15 residues. The CDR3 nucleotides are TGTGCCAGCAGCTTGGCGGGAGACCCATTGTATGAGCAGTTCTTC. It is translated as CASSLAGDPLYEQFF.

This clone was observed a few times. The chain is built from TRBV2 and TRBJ2-3; D remains ambiguous. V was shortened by 7 bases and J by 2 bases, with 7 bases between the two germline ends. The CDR3 runs to 12 residues. The V gene's germline CDR1 is SNHLY and CDR2 FYNNEI. The CDR3 spells CASTGDTDTQYF. The CDR3 DNA reads as TGTGCCAGCACTGGGGACACAGATACGCAGTATTTT.

J is TRBJ2-7 and V is TRBV7-2; D is unclear. The germline V gene has CDR1 SGHTA and CDR2 FQGNSA. V dropped 4 bases and J dropped 2 bases, with 15 bases sitting between them. The CDR3 covers 15 residues. The CDR3 nucleotides are TGTGCCAGCAGCTCCCCCCTCCTTGGGCCCTACGAGCAGTACTTC. It encodes CASSSPLLGPYEQYF.

The chain couples TRBV28 to TRBJ1-4; 8 nucleotides line up with TRBD1. Per germline, CDR1 MDHEN and CDR2 SYDVKM. V dropped 4 bases and J dropped 8; count of bases not matched to a gene: 9. This CDR3 region has 15 residues. The CDR3 nucleotides are TGTGCCAGCAGTTCTCCAGGGGGCGCGTGGGAAAAACTGTTTTTT. Translation: CASSSPGGAWEKLFF.

This sequence joins TRBV5-4 and TRBJ2-3, with 11 positions matching TRBD2. Germline values: CDR1 SGHNT, CDR2 YYREEE (reference sequence). The CDR3 is made up of 15 amino acids. J gave up 5 bases and V 4 bases, and 6 bases lay outside the gene matches. The CDR3 DNA follows: TGTGCCAGCAGCATAGCGGGAGGGTCGGGAGATACGCAGTATTTT. Protein: CASSIAGGSGDTQYF. The variable domain in full, with the rest retrieved from reference TRBV5-4 and TRBJ2-3, is ETGVTQSPTHLIKTRGQQVTLRCSSQSGHNTVSWYQQALGQGPQFIFQYYREEENGRGNFPPRFSGLQFPNYSSELNVNALELDDSALYLCASSIAGGSGDTQYFGPGTRLTVL.

This clone occurred once. The chain couples TRBV2 to TRBJ1-1, with TRBD1 identical over 7 bases. CDR1 and CDR2 (germline): SNHLY, FYNNEI. V trimming: 0 bases; J trimming: 4 bases; junction bases outside the gene matches: 5. The CDR3 has 15 residues. CDR3 region: CASSEAGRGGTEAFF. The CDR3 DNA sequence: TGTGCCAGCAGTGAAGCTGGCAGGGGGGGCACTGAAGCTTTCTTT.

The rearrangement uses TRBV6-6 and TRBJ1-2, with D uncertain. CDR1 is MNHNY and CDR2 is SVGAGI in the germline V gene (reference sequence). V was clipped by 6 bases and J by 4 bases, with 12 bases between them. The CDR3 has 13 amino acids. As DNA, the CDR3 is TGTGCCAGCAGATTCGGTGAGGGCTATGGCTACACCTTC. As protein: CASRFGEGYGYTF.

In its sample, this clone was seen many times. The chain links TRBV6-1 to TRBJ2-7, with D possibly being TRBD2 (7 bases). This CDR3 has 17 residues. V lost 4 bases and J 2 bases, leaving 21 bases between the germline ends. Germline CDR1 reads MNHNS; CDR2 reads SASEGT. As DNA, the CDR3 is TGTGCCAGCAGTGGGAAAGTCCAAGGGGGGGCCACCTACGAGCAGTACTTC. Encoded protein: CASSGKVQGGATYEQYF.

The chain carries TRBV4-3 and TRBJ2-3; TRBD2 matches at 9 bases. Looked up from germline, CDR1 is LGHNA and CDR2 is YSLEER. The CDR3 has 16 residues. V lost 2 bases and J lost 5; bases outside the gene matches: 8. The DNA of the CDR3 is TGCGCCAGCAGCCAATCAGTAGCGGGAGCTCAAGATACGCAGTATTTT. Translated: CASSQSVAGAQDTQYF.

This clone was observed a handful of times. This sample also contains other DNA sequences that code for the same CDR3. The chain is built from TRBV5-1 and TRBJ1-1; a possible D gene is TRBD1 (5 bases). The V gene's germline CDR1 is SGHRS and CDR2 YFSETQ. Between the trimmed V and J ends, which lost 4 bases and 1 base, there was a span of 8 bases. The CDR3 has 13 residues. CDR3 protein: CASSLDTNTEAFF. In nucleotides, the CDR3 is TGCGCCAGCAGCCTGGACACGAACACTGAAGCTTTCTTT. Full variable domain (missing parts from reference TRBV5-1 and TRBJ1-1): KAGVTQTPRYLIKTRGQQVTLSCSPISGHRSVSWYQQTPGQGLQFLFEYFSETQRNKGNFPGRFSGRQFSNSRSEMNVSTLELGDSALYLCASSLDTNTEAFFGQGTRLTVV.